This T cell receptor beta chain was sequenced during a study of blood T cell repertoires in COVID-19. Background on the study: T cells, B-cell-depleted T cells, or PBMCs supplied cDNA or gDNA.

CDR1 and CDR2 (germline): LNHDA, SQIVND (reference sequence). Trimming pared 3 bases from V and 2 bases from J, leaving 17 bases between. This CDR3 region has 17 residues. Profiling relied on immunoSEQ multiplex PCR, and the TCRdb table lists in-frame clones only, not all of them. The table shows 60,000 to 85,000 clones, with around 82% occurring only once. The receptor's source is a human donor in a cohort sampled during active COVID-19. The chain carries TRBV19 and TRBJ1-3; D unclear. Sequencing input: peripheral blood. The CDR3 loop reads CASSISSRPGTGNTIYF. The CDR3 DNA is TGTGCCAGTAGTATCAGTTCAAGACCGGGTACTGGAAACACCATATATTTT.